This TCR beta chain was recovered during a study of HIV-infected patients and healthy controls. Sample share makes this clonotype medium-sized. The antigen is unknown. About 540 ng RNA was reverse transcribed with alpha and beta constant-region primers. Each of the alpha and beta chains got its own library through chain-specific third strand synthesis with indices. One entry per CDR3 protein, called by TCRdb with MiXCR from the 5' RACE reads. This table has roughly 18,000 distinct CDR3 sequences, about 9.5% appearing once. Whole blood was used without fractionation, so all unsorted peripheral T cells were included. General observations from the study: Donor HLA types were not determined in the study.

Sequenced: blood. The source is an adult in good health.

The CDR3 is CASSGDGTTRITQETQYF. The CDR3 nucleotides read TGTGCCAGCAGTGGCGACGGGACTACCCGGATTACCCAAGAGACCCAGTACTTC. The chain recombines TRBV25-1 with TRBJ2-5; 7 positions match TRBD2. V lost 4 bases, J lost 1 base, and 15 bases stayed unmatched. Per the germline V gene, CDR1 is MGHDK and CDR2 is SYGVNS. This CDR3 is 18 amino acids long.